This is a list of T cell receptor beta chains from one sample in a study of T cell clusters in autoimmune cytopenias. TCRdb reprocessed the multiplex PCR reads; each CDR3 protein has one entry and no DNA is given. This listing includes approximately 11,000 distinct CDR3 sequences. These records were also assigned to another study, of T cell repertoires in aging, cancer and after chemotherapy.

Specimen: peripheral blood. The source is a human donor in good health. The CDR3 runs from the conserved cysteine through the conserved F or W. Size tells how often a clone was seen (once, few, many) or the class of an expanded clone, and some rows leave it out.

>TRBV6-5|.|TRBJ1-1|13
CASRSPANTEAFF
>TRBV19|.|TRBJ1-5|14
CASTLRGRGQPQHF
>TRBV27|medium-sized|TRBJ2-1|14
CASSPGGGYNEQFF
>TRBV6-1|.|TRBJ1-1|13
CASSVGSMGGAFF
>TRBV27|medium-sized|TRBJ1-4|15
CASSSYRSTNEKLFF
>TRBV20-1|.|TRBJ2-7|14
CSAADSGRRREQYF
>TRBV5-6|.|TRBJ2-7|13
CASSLAGTVEQYF
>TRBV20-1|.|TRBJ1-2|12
CSASQGSEGYTF
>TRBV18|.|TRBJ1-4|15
CASSSTRGTNEKLFF
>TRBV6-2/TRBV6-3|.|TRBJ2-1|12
CASSLSPNEQFF
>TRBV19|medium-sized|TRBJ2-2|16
CASTFGASPNTGELFF
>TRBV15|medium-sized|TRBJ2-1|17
CATKAGEKRRAYNEQFF
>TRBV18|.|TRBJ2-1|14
CASSPQGTGNEQFF
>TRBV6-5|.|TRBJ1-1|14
CASSYGTGNTEAFF
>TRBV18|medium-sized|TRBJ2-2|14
CASTMTGPTGELFF
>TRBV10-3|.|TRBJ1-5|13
CAISTDSNQPQHF
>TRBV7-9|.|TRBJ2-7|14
CASSLLGGAHEQYF
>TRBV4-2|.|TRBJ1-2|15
CASSRGRSTNYGYTF
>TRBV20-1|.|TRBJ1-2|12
CSARGTVYGYTF
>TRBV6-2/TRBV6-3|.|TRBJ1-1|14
CASSLQGENTEAFF
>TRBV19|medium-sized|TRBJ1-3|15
CASSRDRRSGNTIYF
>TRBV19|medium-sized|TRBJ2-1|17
CASSLTSGGDTYNEQFF
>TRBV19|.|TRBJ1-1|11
CASYDYTEAFF
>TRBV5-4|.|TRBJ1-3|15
CASSLDGLSGNTIYF
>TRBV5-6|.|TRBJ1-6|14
CDSSLAGGSSPLHF
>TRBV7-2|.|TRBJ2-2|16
CASSPERGVRTGELFF
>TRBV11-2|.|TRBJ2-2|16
CASGQGTFVAAGELFF
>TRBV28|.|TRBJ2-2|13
CASSLYSTGELFF
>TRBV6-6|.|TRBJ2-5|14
CASSPAGSQETQYF
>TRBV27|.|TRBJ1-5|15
CASSLRGWGNQPQHF
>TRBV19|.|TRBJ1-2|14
CASSYLRDNYGYTF
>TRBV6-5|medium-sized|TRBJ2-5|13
CASGDRAEETQYF
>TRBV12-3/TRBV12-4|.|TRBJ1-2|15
CASSLTGGRVKSYTF
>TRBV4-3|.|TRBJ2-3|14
CASSQVGSTDTQYF
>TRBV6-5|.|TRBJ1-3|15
CASSYSGQPGNTIYF
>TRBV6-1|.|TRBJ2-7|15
CASSTGKGGFYEQYF
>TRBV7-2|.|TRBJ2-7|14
CASSLQAGTYEQYF
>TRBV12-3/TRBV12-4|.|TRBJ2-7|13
CASSPSGTYEQYF
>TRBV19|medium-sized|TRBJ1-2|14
CASSSGASDMGYTF
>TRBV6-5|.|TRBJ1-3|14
CASRDVGRGNTIYF
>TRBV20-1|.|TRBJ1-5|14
CSARWTGDNQPQHF
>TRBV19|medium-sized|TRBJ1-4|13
CASSIGGQRKLFF
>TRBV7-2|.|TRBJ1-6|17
CASSLGGQGGWGSPLHF
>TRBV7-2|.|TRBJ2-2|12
CASSWNTGELFF
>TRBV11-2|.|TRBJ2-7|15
CASSSHRGKAAGQYF
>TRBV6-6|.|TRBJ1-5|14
CASSGTADNQPQHF
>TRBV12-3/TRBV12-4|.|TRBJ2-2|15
CATKVGGANTGELFF
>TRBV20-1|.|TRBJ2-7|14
CSAVRPLGSYEQYF
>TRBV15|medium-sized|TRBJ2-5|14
CATSRPGYQATQYF
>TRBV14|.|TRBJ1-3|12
CASSLPGNTIYF
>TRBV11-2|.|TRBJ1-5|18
CASSLGQGGTGVSQPQHF
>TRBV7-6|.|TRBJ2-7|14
CASSLEDRNYEQYF
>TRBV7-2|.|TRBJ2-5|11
CASSGRETQYF
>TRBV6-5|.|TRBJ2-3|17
CASSYSVAGGWADTQYF